The 32 T cell receptor beta chains listed next were all sequenced from one sample in a study of T-cell reconstitution after alpha-beta-depleted transplantation in children. This sample's TCRbeta library carried unique molecular identifier barcodes. TCRdb recomputed calls from the PCR reads with MiXCR, one row per CDR3 protein. The sample holds about 460,000 distinct CDR3 sequences; under 15% are singletons and the top ten take around 6%. Material: PBMCs from the stem cell graft donor, obtained from the stem cell graft. The receptors were gathered from a human donor who donated a stem cell graft to a child with combined immunodeficiency.

This clonotype was counted only a few times. The chain joins TRBV19 to TRBJ1-5; D not certain. The germline V and J ends were trimmed by 5 bases and 4 bases, with 6 bases remaining between them. Germline CDR1 LNHDA, CDR2 SQIVND (reference sequence). This CDR3 has 12 amino acids. CDR3 DNA: TGTGCCAGTAGTGCGTGGAATCAGCCCCAGCATTTT. Translated: CASSAWNQPQHF.

This chain links TRBV27 with TRBJ2-3, with TRBD1 identical over 12 bases. This CDR3 is built from 16 residues. The germline gives CDR1 MNHEY, CDR2 SMNVEV (reference sequence). Trimming at V came to 5 bases and at J to 7 bases, leaving 10 bases not matched to a gene. CDR3 region: CASSTGTGGEWYTQYF. CDR3 DNA sequence: TGTGCCAGCAGTACCGGGACAGGGGGCGAGTGGTATACGCAGTATTTT.

This clonotype has ten or more counts. V usage is TRBV3-1 and J usage is TRBJ1-3, with D uncertain. The CDR3 is 15 amino acids. Germline V lookup: CDR1 LGHDT, CDR2 YNNKEL (reference sequence). V was cut by 0 bases and J by 1 base, with 7 bases left in between. This CDR3 reads CASSQDLSSGNTIYF. CDR3 bases: TGTGCCAGCAGCCAAGATTTGAGTTCTGGAAACACCATATATTTT.

The chain combines TRBV6-5 with TRBJ2-1; a weak D match, TRBD2 (5 bases). CDR1 is MNHEY and CDR2 is SVGAGI in the germline V gene. V gave up 2 bases and J gave up 2 bases, with 10 bases separating them. The CDR3 length is 15 residues. The CDR3 nucleotides read TGTGCCAGCAGTTACAGGGAGACCGCCTACAATGAGCAGTTCTTC. Its translation: CASSYRETAYNEQFF.

The sample holds a few counts of this clonotype. The CDR3 DNA reads TGCGCCAGCAGCTTGGACGATCGGGAGCAGTACTTC. Its translation: CASSLDDREQYF. The chain is built from TRBV5-1 and TRBJ2-7; D is ambiguous. The germline CDR1 and CDR2 sequences are SGHRS and YFSETQ. CDR3 length: 12 residues. Trimming left V 0 bases short and J 7 bases short, with 8 bases between. The full variable domain, rest sourced from reference TRBV5-1 and TRBJ2-7, is KAGVTQTPRYLIKTRGQQVTLSCSPISGHRSVSWYQQTPGQGLQFLFEYFSETQRNKGNFPGRFSGRQFSNSRSEMNVSTLELGDSALYLCASSLDDREQYFGPGTRLTVT.

This clonotype was seen a handful of times. The rearrangement uses TRBV5-6 and TRBJ2-5; maybe TRBD2 (5 bases). CDR3 length equals 14 residues. The germline V gene encodes CDR1 SGHDT and CDR2 YYEEEE. Trimming pared 0 bases from V and 5 bases from J, leaving 11 bases between. The DNA of the CDR3 is TGTGCCAGCAGCTTGGTGGAGAGGAGGGAGACCCAGTACTTC. Its translation: CASSLVERRETQYF.

V gene TRBV4-3 combines with J gene TRBJ1-2; a possible D gene is TRBD1 (5 bases). V was pared by 1 base and J by 2 bases, with 11 bases between. The CDR3 has 15 amino acids. Germline-derived CDR1 and CDR2 are LGHNA and YSLEER. CDR3 DNA sequence: TGCGCCAGCAGCCAAGCCTCCCCAGGGAACTATGGCTACACCTTC. Translated, it gives CASSQASPGNYGYTF.

This clonotype was observed at least ten times. The genes are TRBV11-3 and TRBJ2-2; D ambiguous. The length of the CDR3 is 14 residues. In germline, CDR1 is SGHNT, CDR2 YENEEA. V was shortened by 0 bases and J by 2 bases, with 4 bases between the two germline ends. CDR3 DNA sequence: TGTGCCAGCAGCTTAGAACCCAACACCGGGGAGCTGTTTTTT. As protein: CASSLEPNTGELFF.

This clonotype has only a few counts. The rearrangement links TRBV4-3 to TRBJ1-4; 9 nucleotides line up with TRBD1. The J segment lost 5 bases and the V segment lost 0 bases, leaving 7 bases of the junction unmatched. The germline CDR1 and CDR2 sequences are LGHNA and YSLEER. The CDR3 has 17 residues. The CDR3 sequence: CASSQDTIGTGNEKLFF. As DNA, the CDR3 is TGCGCCAGCAGCCAAGACACCATAGGGACAGGGAATGAAAAACTGTTTTTT.

The count of this clonotype is one. One base away lies a much larger clone, so this may be a sequencing read error. This chain uses TRBV24-1 with TRBJ2-2; D might be TRBD1 (6 bases). The CDR3 is 17 residues long. The V gene's germline CDR1 is KGHDR and CDR2 SFDVKD. CDR3 protein: CGTSDLDFGQYTGELFF. CDR3 sequence (DNA): TGTGGCACCAGTGATCTGGATTTTGGACAGTACACCGGGGAGCTGTTTTTT.

V and J are TRBV6-2 or TRBV6-3 and TRBJ1-2, with no clear D. Germline CDR1 is MNHEY and CDR2 is SVGEGT. This CDR3 is built from 12 residues. Trimming removed 6 bases at V and 8 bases at J, with 13 bases between. The CDR3 is CASRQLAAGYTF. The DNA for the CDR3 is TGTGCCAGCAGACAACTAGCGGCCGGCTACACCTTC.

This clonotype is a singleton in its sample. A much larger clone differs from this one at a single base, so this may be a read error. This rearrangement joins TRBV12-3 or TRBV12-4 to TRBJ2-5; 9 nucleotides agree with TRBD2. Germline trimming cut 8 bases from V and 4 bases from J; bases unmatched to any gene: 23. This CDR3 is 19 amino acids long. The CDR3, as DNA: TGTGCCAGCTGTCATGTCCGTTGGTGGCTAGCGGGACCGGGAGAGACCCAGTACTTC. It yields the protein CASCHVRWWLAGPGETQYF.

This clonotype was counted only a few times. The chain links TRBV4-2 to TRBJ1-3; D not resolved. Germline V lookup: CDR1 LGHNA, CDR2 YNFKEQ. The germline V and J ends were trimmed by 5 bases and 0 bases, with 11 bases remaining between them. The CDR3 contains 15 residues. CDR3 loop: CASSVRVFSGNTIYF. The CDR3 nucleotides read TGTGCCAGCAGCGTTCGTGTCTTCTCTGGAAACACCATATATTTT.

V gene TRBV6-1 combines with J gene TRBJ1-3; D remains ambiguous. This CDR3 has 13 residues. V lost 10 bases and J lost 0, with 10 bases in between. The germline V gene has CDR1 MNHNS and CDR2 SASEGT. This CDR3 is CATSKASGNTIYF. CDR3 coding DNA: TGTGCCACCTCTAAGGCCTCTGGAAACACCATATATTTT.

This clonotype was detected ten times or more. V usage is TRBV12-3 or TRBV12-4 and J usage is TRBJ1-5, with D maybe TRBD1 (6 bases). This CDR3 comprises 15 residues. Trimming pared 7 bases from V and 1 base from J, leaving 14 bases between. The CDR3 DNA is TGTGCCAGCACCACGACAGGAACCAGCAATCAGCCCCAGCATTTT. It is translated as CASTTTGTSNQPQHF.

This clonotype showed up just a few times. The chain carries TRBV7-3 and TRBJ2-1; no firm D call. The CDR3 is made up of 15 amino acids. Germline CDR1 reads SGHTA; CDR2 reads FQGTGA. Trimming removed 2 bases from V and 0 bases from J, with 8 bases in between. As DNA, the CDR3 is TGTGCCAGCAGCTTAGGCATTAGCTCCTACAATGAGCAGTTCTTC. It is translated as CASSLGISSYNEQFF.

The rearrangement links TRBV6-1 to TRBJ2-5, with a weak D call TRBD1 (6 bases). The CDR3 loop spans 14 amino acids. V was clipped by 6 bases and J by 3 bases, with 14 bases between them. Germline-derived CDR1 and CDR2 are MNHNS and SASEGT. The chain's CDR3 is CASREQGREETQYF. The CDR3 bases are TGTGCCAGCAGGGAACAGGGCCGCGAAGAGACCCAGTACTTC.

This clonotype was observed a few times. The rearrangement links TRBV4-3 to TRBJ2-1; the D call may be TRBD1 or TRBD2 (6 bases each). Trimming cost V 3 bases and J 7 bases, with 28 bases left between them. The germline gives CDR1 LGHNA, CDR2 YSLEER. CDR3 size: 19 residues. The DNA for the CDR3 is TGCGCCAGCAGCCAGAGGGGGGTAGGATCGCCGCCTGACAAAAATGAGCAGTTCTTC. This gives the protein CASSQRGVGSPPDKNEQFF.

This clonotype was detected ten times or more. The chain combines TRBV28 with TRBJ2-6; D may be TRBD1 or TRBD2 (5 bases each). Between the trimmed V and J ends, which lost 5 bases and 1 base, there was a span of 12 bases. CDR1 is MDHEN and CDR2 is SYDVKM in the germline V gene. The CDR3 length is 16 residues. The CDR3 coding sequence is TGTGCCAGCAGTCCGAGTGGGGGATCTGGGGCCAACGTCCTGACTTTC. Residues: CASSPSGGSGANVLTF.

A single count supports this clonotype. In DNA, the CDR3 is TGTGCCAGCAGTCTATCTAGCGTCGGGGGGGATACGCAGTATTTT. Translation gives CASSLSSVGGDTQYF. The chain carries TRBV6-1 and TRBJ2-3; 7 bases align to TRBD2. Germline CDR1 and CDR2: MNHNS and SASEGT. The CDR3 consists of 15 residues. V dropped 5 bases and J dropped 6; count of bases not matched to a gene: 11.

This clonotype appeared many times. The chain joins TRBV7-2 to TRBJ2-5; D gene uncertain. V was clipped by 1 base and J by 3 bases, with 9 bases between them. The length of the CDR3 is 14 residues. The germline gives CDR1 SGHTA, CDR2 FQGNSA. CDR3 protein: CASSLVILEETQYF. In DNA, the CDR3 is TGTGCCAGCAGCTTAGTAATTCTAGAAGAGACCCAGTACTTC.

Only a few counts were recorded for this clonotype. This chain connects TRBV18 to TRBJ2-2, with 9 positions matching TRBD1. From germline, CDR1 is KGHSH and CDR2 LQKENI. CDR3 length equals 16 residues. With 4 bases clipped from V and 4 bases from J, the junction kept 7 bases outside the gene matches. CDR3 region: CASSQTGGSSTGELFF. The CDR3, as DNA: TGTGCCAGCTCACAGACAGGGGGATCCTCCACCGGGGAGCTGTTTTTT.

This clonotype was counted many times. The CDR3 sequence: CASSSRDSLDNEQFF. The CDR3 nucleotides read TGTGCCAGCAGTTCCCGGGACAGCTTAGACAATGAGCAGTTCTTC. The chain combines TRBV12-3 or TRBV12-4 with TRBJ2-1, with 7 bases that match TRBD1. This CDR3 is built from 15 residues. J gave up 5 bases and V 4 bases, and 8 bases lay outside the gene matches.

The rearrangement joins TRBV7-8 to TRBJ2-1, with 10 bases identical to TRBD2. Germline lookup yields CDR1 SGHVS and CDR2 FQNEAQ. The CDR3 is 16 residues long. V lost 6 bases to trimming and J lost 6 bases; unmatched junction nucleotides: 11. Written as DNA, the CDR3 is TGTGCCAGCAGGTCCTCAGCGGGAGGGCCTGGCAATGAGCAGTTCTTC. Amino acids: CASRSSAGGPGNEQFF.

The chain links TRBV4-2 to TRBJ1-1; TRBD1 agrees at 9 bases. With 6 bases clipped from V and 11 bases from J, the junction kept 16 bases outside the gene matches. This CDR3 region has 15 residues. The germline V gene encodes CDR1 LGHNA and CDR2 YNFKEQ. This CDR3 is CASRSTGTGSVWAFF. The DNA of the CDR3 is TGTGCCAGCAGATCAACCGGGACAGGGTCCGTTTGGGCTTTCTTT.

This clonotype was found a few times. The rearrangement joins TRBV28 to TRBJ1-6; possibly TRBD1 for D (5 bases). Germline V CDR1 and CDR2: MDHEN, SYDVKM. There are 19 residues in the CDR3. The V gene lost 1 base and the J gene lost 2 bases, with 18 bases spanning the gap. CDR3 in DNA: TGTGCCAGCAGTTTATTTAGGCGAAGGGGAAGCCCCTATAATTCACCCCTCCACTTT. It codes for CASSLFRRRGSPYNSPLHF.

The V and J genes are TRBV20-1 and TRBJ2-5, with D possibly TRBD1 on 5 matching bases. V shed 5 bases and J shed 4 bases, with 11 bases lying between them. Germline V CDR1 and CDR2: DFQATT, SNEGSKA (reference sequence). The CDR3 spans 12 residues. CDR3 sequence reads: CSAGARRETQYF. CDR3 nucleotide sequence: TGCAGTGCTGGGGCTCGACGAGAGACCCAGTACTTC.

This chain links TRBV10-3 with TRBJ2-5, with 7 bases matching TRBD1. The ends lost 8 bases at V and 2 bases at J; junction bases unmatched: 5. The germline CDR1 and CDR2 sequences are ENHRY and SYGVKD. The CDR3 is made up of 13 amino acids. The DNA for the CDR3 is TGTGCCATCCAGCCGGGACAGCAAGAGACCCAGTACTTC. This translates into CAIQPGQQETQYF.

The CDR3 DNA sequence: TGCAGTGCTTTCACCGGGACTAGCGGGTTTGGTGAGCAGTTCTTC. Translated: CSAFTGTSGFGEQFF. The rearrangement joins TRBV20-1 to TRBJ2-1; 12 nucleotides match TRBD2. V trimming: 5 bases; J trimming: 9 bases; junction bases outside the gene matches: 11. Looked up from germline, CDR1 is DFQATT and CDR2 is SNEGSKA (reference sequence). There are 15 residues in the CDR3.

This clonotype was found many times. The chain links TRBV5-4 to TRBJ2-1, with D unclear. Trimming shortened V by 7 bases and J by 12 bases, and 17 bases separated the two germline ends. The length of the CDR3 is 12 residues. Germline V gene lookup returns CDR1 SGHNT and CDR2 YYREEE (reference sequence). This CDR3 is CASVPENGRQFF. The CDR3 DNA reads TGTGCCAGCGTACCCGAAAATGGTAGGCAGTTCTTC.

The chain is built from TRBV9 and TRBJ1-1, with no clear D. The germline CDR1 and CDR2 sequences are SGDLS and YYNGEE. V was trimmed by 5 bases and J by 7 bases, leaving 12 bases between them. The CDR3 contains 12 residues. DNA for the CDR3: TGTGCCAGCAGGAGTAGCACGGATGAAGCTTTCTTT. This encodes CASRSSTDEAFF.

The table lists this clonotype with many counts. The chain joins TRBV6-5 to TRBJ2-7; 7 bases agree with TRBD1. CDR3 length equals 16 residues. V trimming: 0 bases; J trimming: 5 bases; junction bases outside the gene matches: 10. The germline CDR1 and CDR2 sequences are MNHEY and SVGAGI. The CDR3 DNA is TGTGCCAGCAGTTACTCGAGGAGACAGGGTACCGACGAGCAGTACTTC. It specifies CASSYSRRQGTDEQYF.